This T cell receptor (beta chain) was sequenced for a study of T cell changes during pregnancy in multiple sclerosis. This table comes from immunoSEQ multiplex PCR, and its TCRdb copy is limited to in-frame clones, with some not included. Of about 50,000 clones listed, more than 85% are singletons. Trimming cost V 0 bases and J 3 bases, with 12 bases left between them. The length of the CDR3 is 16 residues. The germline gives CDR1 LGHNA, CDR2 YSLEER. The chain employs TRBV4-3 and TRBJ1-3; no definite D call. The specimen was CD4+ T cells from peripheral blood mononuclear cells, collected after pregnancy. This receptor was identified in a female donor with multiple sclerosis, enrolled in a pregnancy study. The CDR3 loop reads CASSQEPRGGGNTIYF. The CDR3 bases are TGCGCCAGCAGCCAAGAGCCACGGGGTGGTGGAAACACCATATATTTT.